Below, 25 T cell receptor beta chains from the same sample are listed, as sequenced in a study of identical twins (dated by TCRdb to 2015 to 2016). The method behind the library was 5' RACE. The sample was run on an Illumina HiSeq 2000. In TCRdb, the public reads were trimmed at Q25 with fastp and aligned with MiXCR, with productive beta chains retained. Each entry merges the rows of one CDR3 protein and shows their most common DNA and genes. The sample table contains about 340,000 distinct CDR3 sequences; only one count was recorded for about 12% of them. The ten largest clones capture roughly 7% of the sample. These data also featured in a second study, about yellow fever vaccine responses in identical twins.

Sequenced input: CD8+ T cells sorted from blood. The receptor source for this set is a woman aged 18 to 35 in good health.

This clonotype was seen repeatedly, ten times or more. The J gene is TRBJ2-1, the V gene TRBV7-9, with D hard to call. Trimming took 9 bases from V and 15 from J, leaving 9 bases between them. The CDR3 extends over 8 amino acids. Germline V CDR1 and CDR2: SEHNR, FQNEAQ (reference sequence). This chain's CDR3 is CASPPLFF. CDR3 in DNA: TGTGCCAGTCCCCCGTTGTTCTTC.

This clonotype was picked up a small number of times. The CDR3 coding sequence is TGTGCCAGCAGCTTATTTGCGAGCATAAACTACGAGCAGTACTTC. Translated: CASSLFASINYEQYF. The chain combines TRBV7-9 with TRBJ2-7; D is ambiguous. V lost 2 bases, J lost 3 bases, and 14 bases lay in between. Germline-derived CDR1 and CDR2 are SEHNR and FQNEAQ (reference sequence). The CDR3 spans 15 residues.

V and J are TRBV12-3 or TRBV12-4 and TRBJ1-1; D is unclear. The CDR3 covers 13 residues. V was clipped by 1 base and J by 3 bases, with 6 bases between them. The chain's CDR3 is CASSLDPDTEAFF. CDR3 bases: TGTGCCAGCAGTTTAGACCCTGACACTGAAGCTTTCTTT.

In this sample, this clonotype turned up a few times. The V gene is TRBV4-1, the J gene TRBJ2-5; no definite D call. CDR1 MGHRA and CDR2 YSYEKL come from the germline V gene. The CDR3 spans 14 residues. V was cut by 1 base and J by 1 base, with 7 bases left in between. The CDR3 region is CASSQVAGQETQYF. Written as DNA, the CDR3 is TGCGCCAGCAGCCAAGTTGCAGGCCAAGAGACCCAGTACTTC.

The chain is built from TRBV18 and TRBJ1-5; no reliable D call. The CDR3 consists of 14 residues. Trimming removed 2 bases from V and 1 base from J, with 6 bases in between. Germline V gene sequence: CDR1 KGHSH, CDR2 LQKENI. The CDR3 here is CASSPGMSNQPQHF. In nucleotides, the CDR3 is TGTGCCAGCTCACCAGGGATGAGCAATCAGCCCCAGCATTTT.

V gene TRBV12-3 or TRBV12-4 combines with J gene TRBJ2-1, with D perhaps given as TRBD1 or TRBD2 (6 bases each). CDR3 length: 15 amino acids. V lost 4 bases and J 8 bases, leaving 18 bases between the germline ends. CDR3 amino acids: CASSSPGAGVYEQFF. The CDR3 DNA is TGTGCCAGCAGTTCCCCGGGAGCAGGGGTCTATGAGCAGTTCTTC.

This clonotype was seen more than once but under ten times. The genes are TRBV2 and TRBJ2-1, with D possibly being TRBD2 (5 bases). V was trimmed by 4 bases and J by 13 bases, leaving 14 bases between them. This CDR3 has 12 residues. Germline V gene data show CDR1 as SNHLY and CDR2 as FYNNEI. CDR3 in amino acids: CASSGARGDQFF. For the CDR3, the DNA is TGTGCCAGCAGTGGGGCTCGGGGTGACCAGTTCTTC. Complete variable domain (other parts from reference TRBV2 and TRBJ2-1): EPEVTQTPSHQVTQMGQEVILRCVPISNHLYFYWYRQILGQKVEFLVSFYNNEISEKSEIFDDQFSVERPDGSNFTLKIRSTKLEDSAMYFCASSGARGDQFFGPGTRLTVL.

The rearrangement links TRBV19 to TRBJ2-3; D not resolved. Germline CDR1 LNHDA, CDR2 SQIVND (reference sequence). V was trimmed by 5 bases and J by 2 bases, leaving 20 bases between them. This CDR3 is 17 amino acids long. This chain's CDR3 is CASSPPLPAEVTDTQYF. CDR3 DNA sequence: TGTGCCAGTAGTCCACCCCTACCGGCGGAAGTCACAGATACGCAGTATTTT.

V and J are TRBV7-6 and TRBJ2-7; no reliable D call. There are 14 residues in the CDR3. In germline, CDR1 is SGHVS, CDR2 FNYEAQ. Deletions cut 4 bases from V and 4 bases from J, with 14 bases between. The CDR3 is CASSSELSAYEQYF. The CDR3 region has the DNA TGTGCCAGCAGCTCCGAGCTATCGGCTTACGAGCAGTACTTC.

This clonotype showed up just a few times. The chain is built from TRBV7-8 and TRBJ2-5; the D gene is possibly TRBD1 (7 bases). The CDR3 is 14 amino acids. V was shortened by 3 bases and J by 5 bases, with 13 bases between the two germline ends. Looked up from germline, CDR1 is SGHVS and CDR2 is FQNEAQ. The DNA for the CDR3 is TGTGCCAGCAGCTTCCAGGGGGGCGAGGAGACCCAGTACTTC. As protein: CASSFQGGEETQYF. Full variable domain (outside the CDR3, taken from reference TRBV7-8 and TRBJ2-5): GAGVSQSPRYKVAKRGQDVALRCDPISGHVSLFWYQQALGQGPEFLTYFQNEAQLDKSGLPSDRFFAERPEGSVSTLKIQRTQQEDSAVYLCASSFQGGEETQYFGPGTRLLVL.

This chain joins TRBV7-9 and TRBJ2-7; 12 positions agree with TRBD2. The CDR3 is 16 residues long. CDR1 and CDR2 from the germline V gene are SEHNR and FQNEAQ (reference sequence). Germline trimming cut 2 bases from V and 1 base from J; bases unmatched to any gene: 3. The CDR3 coding sequence is TGTGCCAGCAGCTTAACGCTAGCGGGAGGGTCCTACGAGCAGTACTTC. Translation gives CASSLTLAGGSYEQYF.

This chain joins TRBV27 and TRBJ2-7, with D unresolved. The V end lost 6 bases, the J end lost 6 bases, and 21 bases lay between the germline ends. Germline V CDR1 and CDR2: MNHEY, SMNVEV (reference sequence). The CDR3 runs to 15 residues. CDR3 DNA: TGTGCCAGCAGACCTCACAGAATACGAACGATCGAGCAGTACTTC. Encoded protein: CASRPHRIRTIEQYF.

The J gene is TRBJ1-1, the V gene TRBV6-1; the match to TRBD1 covers 7 bases. This CDR3 region has 14 residues. Germline V gene data show CDR1 as MNHNS and CDR2 as SASEGT. The V segment lost 6 bases and the J segment 7 bases; nucleotides outside the gene matches: 11. CDR3 nucleotide sequence: TGTGCCAGCAGCCCCACCTCGACAGGGCGTGAAGCTTTCTTT. Its protein product is CASSPTSTGREAFF.

The chain joins TRBV24-1 to TRBJ2-1; maybe TRBD2 (6 bases). Germline V gene sequence: CDR1 KGHDR, CDR2 SFDVKD. This CDR3 spans 19 amino acids. V lost 3 bases and J 8 bases, leaving 28 bases between the germline ends. CDR3 amino acids: CATSDRILSGPPGGDEQFF. CDR3 in DNA: TGTGCCACCAGTGATCGTATCTTGTCCGGGCCGCCTGGAGGGGATGAGCAGTTCTTC.

J is TRBJ2-5 and V is TRBV12-3 or TRBV12-4, with 8 positions matching TRBD2. This CDR3 comprises 14 residues. J lost 5 bases, V lost 6 bases, and 8 bases had no gene match. In DNA form, the CDR3 reads TGTGCCAGCAGCCCGGGACTAGGTGAGGAGACCCAGTACTTC. Translation gives CASSPGLGEETQYF.

This clonotype has more than one count but fewer than ten. The V and J genes are TRBV28 and TRBJ2-5; 7 bases agree with TRBD2. Per the germline V gene, CDR1 is MDHEN and CDR2 is SYDVKM. The CDR3 contains 17 residues. The J segment lost 0 bases and the V segment lost 6 bases, leaving 13 bases of the junction unmatched. The CDR3 coding sequence is TGTGCCAGCAGCCAAACACAAATAGCGGGTCACCAAGAGACCCAGTACTTC. Its protein product is CASSQTQIAGHQETQYF. Full variable domain (missing parts from reference TRBV28 and TRBJ2-5): DVKVTQSSRYLVKRTGEKVFLECVQDMDHENMFWYRQDPGLGLRLIYFSYDVKMKEKGDIPEGYSVSREKKERFSLILESASTNQTSMYLCASSQTQIAGHQETQYFGPGTRLLVL.

The chain combines TRBV5-1 with TRBJ2-3; the D gene is possibly TRBD1 (6 bases). Deletions cut 0 bases from V and 4 bases from J, with 12 bases between. The CDR3 contains 15 residues. Looked up from germline, CDR1 is SGHRS and CDR2 is YFSETQ. In nucleotides, the CDR3 is TGCGCCAGCAGCTTGGATGGGCAGGGGCCAGATACGCAGTATTTT. This sequence encodes CASSLDGQGPDTQYF.

This clonotype was found many times. The chain couples TRBV29-1 to TRBJ2-2; D is unresolved. Germline V gene lookup returns CDR1 SQVTM and CDR2 ANQGSEA. The CDR3 is made up of 12 amino acids. V was clipped by 6 bases and J by 6 bases, with 11 bases between them. The CDR3 DNA sequence: TGCAGCGTACCTCAGGTTGCCGGGGAGCTGTTTTTT. As protein: CSVPQVAGELFF.

With respect to this clonotype: Without the conserved terminal phenylalanine or tryptophan, this CDR3 likely stems from a read error. The limits of the CDR3 on the DNA are not certain, so only TCRdb's listed CDR3 is given. The genes are TRBV7-9 and TRBJ2-1; TRBD1, the table's D call, lacks a check against the DNA. CDR1 SEHNR and CDR2 FQNEAQ come from the germline V gene (reference sequence). Inclusive of both ends, the CDR3 amounts to 13 amino acids. The CDR3 sequence is CASSLGLQGDRAY.

Details on this clonotype: It may be a read error: a sequence one base away is much more abundant. The chain carries TRBV7-8 and TRBJ2-3; TRBD2 aligns across 8 bases. CDR1 is SGHVS, CDR2 FQNEAQ, per germline. Losses at the gene ends were 3 bases for V and 0 bases for J; bases not matched to a gene: 11. The CDR3 has 18 residues. The CDR3 DNA sequence: TGTGCCAGCAGCTTTGGTCCCACTAGCGGAGTAAGCACAGATACGCAGTATTTT. It yields the protein CASSFGPTSGVSTDTQYF.

The genes are TRBV7-9 and TRBJ2-7, with 7 positions matching TRBD1. This CDR3 is 16 amino acids long. CDR1 SEHNR and CDR2 FQNEAQ come from the germline V gene (reference sequence). Unmatched junction bases numbered 13, after V lost 5 bases and J lost 3 bases. The CDR3 sequence is CASSPNSGTASYEQYF. The CDR3, as DNA: TGTGCCAGCAGCCCCAACTCCGGGACAGCTAGCTACGAGCAGTACTTC.

This clonotype was found many times. The chain uses TRBV25-1 and TRBJ2-7; 9 positions match TRBD1. Losses at the gene ends were 4 bases for V and 7 bases for J; bases not matched to a gene: 11. The germline CDR1 and CDR2 sequences are MGHDK and SYGVNS. The CDR3 consists of 15 residues. The CDR3 loop reads CASSARTGDGEEQYF. The CDR3 DNA follows: TGTGCCAGCAGTGCCCGGACAGGGGATGGGGAAGAGCAGTACTTC.

This clonotype was observed many times. This rearrangement joins TRBV27 to TRBJ2-5, with D possibly TRBD2 on 6 matching bases. Per germline, CDR1 MNHEY and CDR2 SMNVEV (reference sequence). The CDR3 runs to 15 residues. The ends were cut back, 4 bases at V and 0 bases at J, with 12 bases in the middle. The CDR3 region is CASSSGTSYQETQYF. Written as DNA, the CDR3 is TGTGCCAGCAGTTCCGGGACTTCGTACCAAGAGACCCAGTACTTC.

On this clonotype itself: At one end the junction does not follow the germline gene, possibly because of a read error. The chain employs TRBV20-1 and TRBJ2-3, with TRBD2 matching 7 bases. The CDR3 extends over 16 amino acids. CDR1 and CDR2 (germline): DFQATT, SNEGSKA (reference sequence). CDR3 sequence: CCAPPKSGEVADTQYF. For the CDR3, the DNA is TGCTGTGCCCCGCCGAAAAGCGGGGAGGTAGCAGATACGCAGTATTTT.

The V and J genes are TRBV7-9 and TRBJ1-6; D ambiguous. Germline lookup yields CDR1 SEHNR and CDR2 FQNEAQ (reference sequence). V lost 3 bases and J lost 0, with 9 bases in between. The CDR3 length is 16 residues. CDR3 in DNA: TGTGCCAGCAGCTTGCCCCTCAACTCCTATAATTCACCCCTCCACTTT. Protein: CASSLPLNSYNSPLHF.